Listed below are T cell receptor beta chains from one sample, sequenced in a study of blood T cell repertoires in COVID-19. Profiling relied on immunoSEQ multiplex PCR, and the TCRdb table lists in-frame clones only, not all of them. This table holds roughly 150,000 clones, 85% to 90% found once. Specimen: peripheral blood. Receptors originate from a woman in her sixties with active COVID-19. Each CDR3 is given with its conserved first and last residue. The D gene is left open where the match is weak. The size of a clone is reported for some rows only, either as once, few or many, or as a class for expanded clones.

cdr3_nt cdr3_aa j_call d_call v_call clone_size cdr3_length
TGTGCCATCAGTGAGTCACCGGGACAGGGACCAGATACGCAGTATTTT CAISESPGQGPDTQYF TRBJ2-3 TRBD1 TRBV10-3 NA 16
TGTGCCACCAGTGATCCCAACCGGGGGGATAGAAACATTCAGTACTTC CATSDPNRGDRNIQYF TRBJ2-4 TRBD2 TRBV24-1 few 16
TGTGCCAGCAGCTTGGGATCCAGTACTAACTATGGCTACACCTTC CASSLGSSTNYGYTF TRBJ1-2 NA TRBV5-4 NA 15
TGTGCCAGCAGAGAGGGGGTCCCGTGGGGCCACGAGCAGTACTTC CASREGVPWGHEQYF TRBJ2-7 NA TRBV6-5 once 15
TGTGCCAGCAGGGGGACAGGGGGGTGGCCCCAGCATTTT CASRGTGGWPQHF TRBJ1-5 TRBD1 TRBV28 NA 13
TGTGCCACCAGCAGAGTCCGAGGAGGGAGCGGCTACGAGCAGTACTTC CATSRVRGGSGYEQYF TRBJ2-7 NA TRBV15 NA 16
TGTGCCAGCAGCTCCCCCGGGACAGTTATCAATGAGCAGTTCTTC CASSSPGTVINEQFF TRBJ2-1 TRBD1 TRBV11-2 NA 15
TGTGCCAGCAGTTCCGACAGGGTTTTCTCACCCCTCCACTTT CASSSDRVFSPLHF TRBJ1-6 TRBD1 TRBV27 NA 14
TGTGCCAGCAGTTCCTCCGGGACTAGCGGATACTACGAGCAGTACTTC CASSSSGTSGYYEQYF TRBJ2-7 TRBD2 TRBV7-2 NA 16
TGTGCCAGCAGTGATCAGGGGAGCAGTCAGCCCCAGCATTTT CASSDQGSSQPQHF TRBJ1-5 NA TRBV6-6 NA 14
TGTGCCAGCAGCCGTCAGCAGGGCTCTAATGAAAAACTGTTTTTT CASSRQQGSNEKLFF TRBJ1-4 NA TRBV6-5 NA 15
TGTGCCACCAGGGGGACTAGCGGGCCTAGCTCCTACGAGCAGTACTTC CATRGTSGPSSYEQYF TRBJ2-7 TRBD2 TRBV15 NA 16
TGTGCCAGCAGTTACTCGGTTCTAGCGGGAGTTTATGAGCAGTTCTTC CASSYSVLAGVYEQFF TRBJ2-1 TRBD2 TRBV6-5 NA 16
TGCGCCAGCAGCACCCTACCAGGGTTTGGGGAAAAACTGTTTTTT CASSTLPGFGEKLFF TRBJ1-4 NA TRBV4-1 NA 15
TGTGCCAGCAGCCCTGGACAGGTCTATGGCTACACCTTC CASSPGQVYGYTF TRBJ1-2 TRBD1 TRBV11-2 NA 13
TGTGCCAGCAGCTATACAGGGGGCCGAATATACTTC CASSYTGGRIYF TRBJ2-5 TRBD1 TRBV7-2 NA 12
TGTGCCAGCAGACTGACAGGCTCCTACGAGCAGTACTTC CASRLTGSYEQYF TRBJ2-7 NA TRBV11-1 NA 13